A single sample gave rise to the 29 T cell receptor beta chains below, sequenced in a study of cytomegalovirus exposure and HLA in healthy donors. PCR involved 60 Vbeta and 13 Jbeta primers. Repertoires were generated with immunoSEQ multiplex PCR, while TCRdb's copy carries only in-frame clones and drops some. This table has about 82,000 clones, 70% to 75% appearing once. What was sequenced was PBMCs. These TCRs come from a woman between 50 and 59 years old in good health and CMV-seropositive.

The chain joins TRBV18 to TRBJ1-2; D not resolved. V was pared by 4 bases and J by 3 bases, with 15 bases between. Germline loops: CDR1 KGHSH, CDR2 LQKENI. This CDR3 comprises 15 residues. The CDR3: CASSLGRLGHYGYTF. The CDR3, as DNA: TGTGCCAGCTCACTGGGCCGTCTGGGCCACTATGGCTACACCTTC.

The chain has TRBV28 and TRBJ1-4; possible D gene TRBD1, 5 bases. The CDR3 consists of 15 residues. V was cut by 1 base and J by 5 bases, with 11 bases left in between. Germline loops: CDR1 MDHEN, CDR2 SYDVKM. CDR3 region: CASSLYRRTNEKLFF. The CDR3 DNA is TGTGCCAGCAGTTTATACAGGAGAACCAATGAAAAACTGTTTTTT. The full variable domain, completed using reference TRBV28 and TRBJ1-4, is DVKVTQSSRYLVKRTGEKVFLECVQDMDHENMFWYRQDPGLGLRLIYFSYDVKMKEKGDIPEGYSVSREKKERFSLILESASTNQTSMYLCASSLYRRTNEKLFFGSGTQLSVL.

The V and J genes are TRBV7-8 and TRBJ1-5; 7 nucleotides line up with TRBD1. V lost 5 bases to trimming and J lost 5 bases; unmatched junction nucleotides: 6. The CDR3 is 14 residues long. From germline, CDR1 is SGHVS and CDR2 FQNEAQ. CDR3 nucleotides: TGTGCCAGCAGCGTTGACAGGGTCGATCAGCCCCAGCATTTT. Its translation is CASSVDRVDQPQHF. Looking up the rest from reference TRBV7-8 and TRBJ1-5 gives the full variable domain: GAGVSQSPRYKVAKRGQDVALRCDPISGHVSLFWYQQALGQGPEFLTYFQNEAQLDKSGLPSDRFFAERPEGSVSTLKIQRTQQEDSAVYLCASSVDRVDQPQHFGDGTRLSIL.

The chain recombines TRBV28 with TRBJ1-2; 7 bases agree with TRBD1. The CDR3 totals 13 residues. J gave up 8 bases and V 4 bases, and 7 bases lay outside the gene matches. Germline values: CDR1 MDHEN, CDR2 SYDVKM. CDR3 in amino acids: CASSSYRGWGYTF. In DNA, the CDR3 is TGTGCCAGCAGTTCCTACAGGGGTTGGGGCTACACCTTC.

This clone is labeled as medium-sized. The rearrangement uses TRBV2 and TRBJ1-1, with TRBD1 identical over 8 bases. V lost 2 bases, J lost 6 bases, and 5 bases stayed unmatched. This CDR3 has 14 residues. Germline lookup yields CDR1 SNHLY and CDR2 FYNNEI. The CDR3 DNA sequence: TGTGCCAGCAGTGAAAGGACAGGGCGTCCTGAAGCTTTCTTT. The encoded protein is CASSERTGRPEAFF.

The gene calls are TRBV5-6 and TRBJ1-5; TRBD1 agrees at 11 bases. CDR1 and CDR2 from the germline V gene are SGHDT and YYEEEE. The CDR3 spans 18 residues. With V trimmed by 3 bases and J by 9 bases, 17 bases remained unmatched. This CDR3 reads CASSSTSSGTGGWRPQHF. The CDR3 region has the DNA TGTGCCAGCAGCTCGACCTCGTCCGGGACAGGGGGGTGGAGGCCCCAGCATTTT.

The chain is built from TRBV9 and TRBJ2-3, with TRBD1 identical over 10 bases. V trimming: 4 bases; J trimming: 4 bases; junction bases outside the gene matches: 3. The CDR3 has 14 amino acids. CDR1 and CDR2 (germline): SGDLS, YYNGEE. CDR3 sequence: CASSTTGGSDTQYF. The DNA for the CDR3 is TGTGCCAGCAGCACGACAGGGGGCTCAGATACGCAGTATTTT.

The chain uses TRBV13 and TRBJ2-1, with D possibly matching TRBD1 (5 bases). V was shortened by 0 bases and J by 8 bases, with 17 bases between the two germline ends. The CDR3 length is 16 residues. Germline V CDR1 and CDR2: PRHDT, FYEKMQ (reference sequence). The CDR3 region has the DNA TGTGCCAGCAGCTTAGGGGGGCAGGGCTCCGTCGATGAGCAGTTCTTC. Protein: CASSLGGQGSVDEQFF. The variable domain in full, completed from reference TRBV13 and TRBJ2-1, reads AAGVIQSPRHLIKEKRETATLKCYPIPRHDTVYWYQQGPGQDPQFLISFYEKMQSDKGSIPDRFSAQQFSDYHSELNMSSLELGDSALYFCASSLGGQGSVDEQFFGPGTRLTVL.

The chain combines TRBV15 with TRBJ2-7; the match to TRBD2 covers 8 bases. The J segment lost 3 bases and the V segment lost 0 bases, leaving 4 bases of the junction unmatched. The CDR3 is 15 amino acids. Germline V lookup: CDR1 LNHNV, CDR2 YYDKDF (reference sequence). Here the CDR3 reads CATSRDRTSLYEQYF. The CDR3 nucleotides read TGTGCCACCAGCAGAGATAGGACTAGCCTCTACGAGCAGTACTTC.

This chain connects TRBV27 to TRBJ1-1, with D possibly being TRBD1 (5 bases). Germline V CDR1 and CDR2: MNHEY, SMNVEV (reference sequence). The CDR3 sequence is 14 residues long. The ends were cut back, 6 bases at V and 4 bases at J, with 15 bases in the middle. The CDR3 DNA reads as TGTGCCAGCAGAAACGGGGGGGATGGCACTGAAGCTTTCTTT. Translation: CASRNGGDGTEAFF.

Here the CDR3 reads CASSWSASGTYEQYF. The CDR3 DNA reads TGTGCCAGCAGCTGGTCGGCTAGCGGGACGTACGAGCAGTACTTC. V and J are TRBV9 and TRBJ2-5; 9 positions agree with TRBD2. The J call may be faulty, since TRBJ2-7 better matches the DNA end. The CDR3 loop spans 15 amino acids. Germline V gene data show CDR1 as SGDLS and CDR2 as YYNGEE.

A few counts support this clone. The rearrangement joins TRBV5-6 to TRBJ2-6; no definite D call. Between the trimmed V and J ends, which lost 0 bases and 0 bases, there was a span of 13 bases. Germline CDR1 SGHDT, CDR2 YYEEEE. CDR3 length equals 18 residues. The CDR3 DNA reads as TGTGCCAGCAGCTTGGGCGCGAGCAGGCCCTCTGGGGCCAACGTCCTGACTTTC. Translating it yields CASSLGASRPSGANVLTF.

This chain joins TRBV28 and TRBJ1-5; D not resolved. This CDR3 region has 13 residues. The germline V and J ends were trimmed by 8 bases and 4 bases, with 12 bases remaining between them. Germline lookup yields CDR1 MDHEN and CDR2 SYDVKM. CDR3: CASRWANNQPQHF. The CDR3 DNA sequence: TGTGCCAGCCGGTGGGCCAATAATCAGCCCCAGCATTTT.

V and J are TRBV7-6 and TRBJ2-6; D is ambiguous. CDR1 SGHVS and CDR2 FNYEAQ come from the germline V gene. V was clipped by 4 bases and J by 3 bases, with 4 bases between them. The CDR3 has 13 amino acids. This CDR3 reads CASSSGGANVLTF. Written as DNA, the CDR3 is TGTGCCAGCAGCTCAGGTGGGGCCAACGTCCTGACTTTC.

In this sample, this clone turned up a few times. V and J are TRBV7-9 and TRBJ1-5; 7 bases agree with TRBD1. Germline V gene sequence: CDR1 SEHNR, CDR2 FQNEAQ (reference sequence). J was trimmed by 0 bases and V by 6 bases; bases with no gene match: 5. CDR3 length: 15 residues. This CDR3 is CASSRGGFSNQPQHF. CDR3 nucleotides: TGTGCCAGCAGTCGAGGGGGCTTTAGCAATCAGCCCCAGCATTTT. Using reference TRBV7-9 and TRBJ1-5 for the parts outside the CDR3, the full variable domain is DTGVSQNPRHKITKRGQNVTFRCDPISEHNRLYWYRQTLGQGPEFLTYFQNEAQLEKSRLLSDRFSAERPKGSFSTLEIQRTEQGDSAMYLCASSRGGFSNQPQHFGDGTRLSIL.

The rearrangement uses TRBV10-1 and TRBJ1-1; 11 nucleotides match TRBD1. The CDR3 consists of 15 residues. Per germline, CDR1 WNHNN and CDR2 SYGVQD (reference sequence). The trim removed 0 bases at V and 4 bases at J, leaving 1 base unmatched. The CDR3 loop reads CASSESGTGGTEAFF. DNA for the CDR3: TGCGCCAGCAGTGAGTCCGGGACAGGGGGCACTGAAGCTTTCTTT.

The rearrangement links TRBV6-5 to TRBJ2-3; TRBD2 matches at 7 bases. The trim removed 4 bases at V and 6 bases at J, leaving 10 bases unmatched. The CDR3 length is 15 residues. Germline CDR1 MNHEY, CDR2 SVGAGI. CDR3 DNA: TGTGCCAGCAGTTGGGGGAGGGCCGGGGGGGATACGCAGTATTTT. Its translation is CASSWGRAGGDTQYF.

The table lists this clone with a count of one. The chain uses TRBV10-3 and TRBJ2-7; 7 bases map to TRBD1. Germline trimming cut 4 bases from V and 6 bases from J; bases unmatched to any gene: 6. In germline, CDR1 is ENHRY, CDR2 SYGVKD. This CDR3 is built from 13 residues. This chain's CDR3 is CAISGLQGREQYF. The CDR3 DNA reads TGTGCCATCAGTGGACTACAGGGGCGCGAGCAGTACTTC.

This clone was seen just once. The V and J genes are TRBV15 and TRBJ1-5, with D possibly being TRBD1 (5 bases). Per the germline V gene, CDR1 is LNHNV and CDR2 is YYDKDF (reference sequence). The CDR3 totals 17 residues. The ends were cut back, 3 bases at V and 3 bases at J, with 18 bases in the middle. CDR3 in amino acids: CATSSSAGGFNNQPQHF. In nucleotides, the CDR3 is TGTGCCACCAGCAGTTCGGCGGGGGGGTTCAACAATCAGCCCCAGCATTTT.

The gene calls are TRBV10-3 and TRBJ1-5, with D maybe TRBD1 (5 bases). Germline loops: CDR1 ENHRY, CDR2 SYGVKD. The CDR3 is made up of 15 amino acids. V dropped 11 bases and J dropped 0 bases, with 17 bases sitting between them. CDR3 sequence (DNA): TGTGCCTCGACGGCGGGAAGGGGTAGCAATCAGCCCCAGCATTTT. This codes for CASTAGRGSNQPQHF.

This clone was observed a single time. The rearrangement joins TRBV2 to TRBJ1-2, with D tentatively TRBD1 (6 bases). Germline V CDR1 and CDR2: SNHLY, FYNNEI. V shed 4 bases and J shed 3 bases, with 9 bases lying between them. This CDR3 region has 13 residues. The CDR3: CASSARGDYGYTF. The CDR3 region has the DNA TGTGCCAGCAGTGCCAGGGGAGACTATGGCTACACCTTC.

The chain carries TRBV7-9 and TRBJ1-3; 8 nucleotides match TRBD1. The CDR3 spans 14 residues. Looked up from germline, CDR1 is SEHNR and CDR2 is FQNEAQ (reference sequence). The trim removed 5 bases at V and 2 bases at J, leaving 2 bases unmatched. CDR3 in amino acids: CASSLQGAGNTIYF. The DNA of the CDR3 is TGTGCCAGCAGCCTACAGGGGGCTGGAAACACCATATATTTT.

This clone was seen a handful of times. The V gene is TRBV4-1, the J gene TRBJ2-3; perhaps TRBD1 as D (5 bases). Trimming took off 2 bases at V and 2 bases at J, with 8 bases between the two ends. Germline CDR1 is MGHRA and CDR2 is YSYEKL. The CDR3 totals 14 residues. The CDR3 sequence is CASSQQGSTDTQYF. In DNA, the CDR3 is TGCGCCAGCAGCCAACAGGGATCCACAGATACGCAGTATTTT.

The chain uses TRBV9 and TRBJ1-1; a weak D match, TRBD1 (5 bases). Germline CDR1 SGDLS, CDR2 YYNGEE. V was shortened by 2 bases and J by 1 base, with 9 bases between the two germline ends. The CDR3 is 14 amino acids. The CDR3 protein is CASSVSGGNTEAFF. For the CDR3, the DNA is TGTGCCAGCAGCGTCTCGGGGGGGAACACTGAAGCTTTCTTT. Using reference TRBV9 and TRBJ1-1 for the parts outside the CDR3, the full variable domain is DSGVTQTPKHLITATGQRVTLRCSPRSGDLSVYWYQQSLDQGLQFLIQYYNGEERAKGNILERFSAQQFPDLHSELNLSSLELGDSALYFCASSVSGGNTEAFFGQGTRLTVV.

In regard to this clone: An end of the junction does not agree with germline; a read error may underlie this. J is TRBJ1-1 and V is TRBV7-2; D possibly corresponds to TRBD1 (6 bases). The CDR3 consists of 13 residues. Germline V gives CDR1 SGHTA, CDR2 FQGNSA. The CDR3 nucleotides read TGTGCCAGCAGCTGGGGGGGCAACATTGAAGCTTTCTTT. This sequence encodes CASSWGGNIEAFF.

The chain joins TRBV7-8 to TRBJ2-2, with 7 bases that match TRBD2. The length of the CDR3 is 15 residues. Germline assignment: CDR1 SGHVS and CDR2 FQNEAQ. Trimming removed 0 bases from V and 8 bases from J; junction bases left unmatched: 6. The DNA of the CDR3 is TGTGCCAGCAGCTTAGCTCCACTCGGGAGGGGGGAGCTGTTTTTT. Encoded protein: CASSLAPLGRGELFF.

This clone has only a few counts. J is TRBJ1-5 and V is TRBV6-1, with D perhaps TRBD1 (6 bases). CDR1 is MNHNS, CDR2 SASEGT, per germline. V was pared by 4 bases and J by 11 bases, with 24 bases between. The CDR3 has 16 amino acids. The CDR3 region has the DNA TGTGCCAGCAGTGTGGACAGAGTAATATCGGATCGTGCCCAGCATTTT. Translated: CASSVDRVISDRAQHF.

CDR3 residues: CASSVQHIYGYTF. In DNA form, the CDR3 reads TGTGCCAGCAGTGTACAGCACATCTATGGCTACACCTTC. V gene TRBV6-1 combines with J gene TRBJ1-2; no clear D gene. V was shortened by 4 bases and J by 4 bases, with 10 bases between the two germline ends. This CDR3 is built from 13 residues. CDR1 is MNHNS, CDR2 SASEGT, per germline.

V is TRBV7-9 and J is TRBJ2-1, with 11 nucleotides matching TRBD2. Trimming cost V 5 bases and J 2 bases; bases outside gene matches: 5. The germline gives CDR1 SEHNR, CDR2 FQNEAQ (reference sequence). The CDR3 is 16 amino acids. In DNA form, the CDR3 reads TGTGCCAGCAGCCGACTAGCGGGGAAACCCTACAATGAGCAGTTCTTC. Protein product: CASSRLAGKPYNEQFF.